This TCR beta chain originates from a study of CD8+CD57+ T cells in acquired aplastic anemia. The wider study: Recorded DNA amounts for sorted CD4+ and CD8+ cells had an average of 3.2 ug. Study outcomes and limitations: Both patients and controls carried the same twenty-nine CD8+ CDR3 sequences. Patients and controls were not found to differ significantly in CD8+ Simpson's diversity.

The template for TCR beta VDJ and CDR3 sequence profiling was genomic DNA. MiXCR was run by TCRdb on the reads, yielding one entry per CDR3 protein. The profile covers 90,000 to 150,000 distinct CDR3 sequences, with over 55% appearing a single time and 25% to 35% taken by the ten largest. It was patients with CD8+CD57+ cell expansion by flow cytometry who were chosen for sequencing. In all patients, the disease was severe acquired aplastic anemia. This clonotype was observed at least ten times. As yet, its antigen is unknown. CDR3 length: 16 residues. Trimming took 0 bases from V and 6 from J; bases not matched to a gene: 9. CDR1 SGHVS and CDR2 FQNEAQ come from the germline V gene.

The sequencing sample was made of sorted CD4+, CD8+, or CD8+CD57+ T cells (not recorded which) from PBMCs. The receptor was derived from a human donor with aplastic anemia. V usage is TRBV7-8 and J usage is TRBJ2-5, with 8 bases that match TRBD2. Here the CDR3 reads CASSLASSGYAKTQYF. CDR3 DNA: TGTGCCAGCAGCTTAGCCTCTAGCGGGTATGCGAAGACCCAGTACTTC. Complete variable domain (other parts from reference TRBV7-8 and TRBJ2-5): GAGVSQSPRYKVAKRGQDVALRCDPISGHVSLFWYQQALGQGPEFLTYFQNEAQLDKSGLPSDRFFAERPEGSVSTLKIQRTQQEDSAVYLCASSLASSGYAKTQYFGPGTRLLVL.